These 30 T cell receptor beta chains originate from one sample sequenced in a study of blood T cells in healthy people across ages. The use of a sample-barcoded 5' primer and a J-beta primer mix characterized a second PCR of roughly 7 to 12 cycles. MiXCR was run by TCRdb on the 5' RACE reads, yielding one entry per CDR3 protein. The data hold hundreds of thousands of distinct CDR3 sequences, with less than 40% observed a single time. Sequenced sample: blood. The receptors were gathered from a woman over 75 in good health.

The chain links TRBV28 to TRBJ2-1, with 12 bases identical to TRBD2. Germline V gene lookup returns CDR1 MDHEN and CDR2 SYDVKM. The CDR3 is 17 amino acids. The ends lost 2 bases at V and 4 bases at J; junction bases unmatched: 6. CDR3 amino acids: CASSLASGRAVYNEQFF. CDR3 DNA: TGTGCCAGCAGTTTAGCTAGCGGGAGGGCCGTTTACAATGAGCAGTTCTTC.

This rearrangement joins TRBV5-1 to TRBJ2-1; D may be TRBD1 (5 bases). The J call is in doubt because the DNA end fits TRBJ2-7 better. CDR3 size: 18 residues. Germline loops: CDR1 SGHRS, CDR2 YFSETQ. This chain's CDR3 is CASSFPRPRENSYNEQYF. The CDR3 region has the DNA TGCGCCAGCAGCTTCCCGCGCCCCAGGGAAAACTCCTACAATGAGCAGTACTTC.

Points on this clonotype: A read error may be the cause here, since a much bigger clone is one base away. The chain links TRBV5-1 to TRBJ1-2; D is unclear. The CDR3 runs to 15 residues. Germline lookup yields CDR1 SGHRS and CDR2 YFSETQ. CDR3 loop: CASSLDSVFNYGHTF. The CDR3 region has the DNA TGCGCCAGCAGCTTGGATAGCGTTTTTAACTATGGCCACACCTTC.

This clonotype appeared a few times. The rearrangement links TRBV20-1 to TRBJ1-1; the match to TRBD1 covers 7 bases. Per germline, CDR1 DFQATT and CDR2 SNEGSKA (reference sequence). V shed 5 bases, J shed 4 bases, and the junction held 7 bases outside the gene matches. The CDR3 totals 13 residues. The DNA of the CDR3 is TGCAGTGCTTCAGGACAGGCTCCCACTGAAGCTTTCTTT. Encoded protein: CSASGQAPTEAFF.

This clonotype has a handful of counts. A much larger clone lies a single base off, so this may be a read error. This rearrangement joins TRBV2 to TRBJ1-2; unclear D gene. This CDR3 comprises 15 residues. The V gene's germline CDR1 is SNHLY and CDR2 FYNNEI. This chain's CDR3 is CVSSEAAEEEYGYTF. CDR3 sequence (DNA): TGTGTCAGCAGTGAAGCGGCCGAGGAAGAGTATGGCTACACCTTC. The whole variable domain, remainder taken from reference TRBV2 and TRBJ1-2, is EPEVTQTPSHQVTQMGQEVILRCVPISNHLYFYWYRQILGQKVEFLVSFYNNEISEKSEIFDDQFSVERPDGSNFTLKIRSTKLEDSAMYFCVSSEAAEEEYGYTFGSGTRLTVV.

The chain links TRBV7-8 to TRBJ1-4; the match to TRBD1 covers 8 bases. CDR1 and CDR2 from the germline V gene are SGHVS and FQNEAQ. Germline trimming cut 6 bases from V and 5 bases from J; bases unmatched to any gene: 8. The CDR3 spans 15 residues. The CDR3 DNA follows: TGTGCCAGCAGTTTTGGACAGGGCCAAAATGAAAAACTGTTTTTT. Protein product: CASSFGQGQNEKLFF.

A remark on this clonotype: Since the CDR3 does not end with the conserved phenylalanine or tryptophan, this likely comes from a read error. V gene TRBV12-3 or TRBV12-4 combines with J gene TRBJ1-5, with unresolved D. Trimming left V 4 bases short and J 2 bases short, with 12 bases between. The CDR3 has 15 residues. The CDR3 DNA reads as TGTGCCAGCAGTTCCCACCGGGAAGGCAATCAGCCCCAGCATTTG. Encoded protein: CASSSHREGNQPQHL.

The chain couples TRBV20-1 to TRBJ2-1; D assignment may be TRBD1 or TRBD2 (5 bases each). Trimming took off 3 bases at V and 0 bases at J, with 9 bases between the two ends. The V gene's germline CDR1 is DFQATT and CDR2 SNEGSKA (reference sequence). The CDR3 extends over 14 amino acids. The CDR3, as DNA: TGCAGTGCTAGTGAGGGGAGCTCCTACAATGAGCAGTTCTTC. This encodes CSASEGSSYNEQFF.

This clonotype showed up many times. This sequence joins TRBV6-1 and TRBJ2-7, with D perhaps TRBD1 (5 bases). The length of the CDR3 is 12 residues. Trimming removed 11 bases at V and 3 bases at J, with 14 bases between. From germline, CDR1 is MNHNS and CDR2 SASEGT. The CDR3 is CASSDQGYEQYF. As DNA, the CDR3 is TGTGCCTCCTCAGACCAGGGCTACGAGCAGTACTTC.

Remarks on this clonotype: At one end, the junction sequence differs from germline, possibly due to a read error. V usage is TRBV5-6 and J usage is TRBJ2-5, with TRBD1 matching 7 bases. The CDR3 is 15 amino acids. Germline V gives CDR1 SGHDT, CDR2 YYEEEE. This CDR3 reads CVSSLVQGEQETQYF. CDR3 nucleotide sequence: TGTGTCAGCAGCTTGGTTCAGGGGGAGCAAGAGACCCAGTACTTC.

This clonotype was counted ten times or more. The chain carries TRBV11-2 and TRBJ2-1; the match to TRBD2 covers 10 bases. The CDR3 extends over 15 amino acids. The J segment lost 6 bases and the V segment lost 3 bases, leaving 5 bases of the junction unmatched. Germline loops: CDR1 SGHAT, CDR2 FQNNGV. The CDR3 loop reads CASSLTSGRFNEQFF. The CDR3 DNA is TGTGCCAGCAGCTTGACTAGCGGGCGCTTCAATGAGCAGTTCTTC.

The table lists this clonotype with many counts. The V gene is TRBV27, the J gene TRBJ2-7; D is uncertain. V lost 1 base and J 2 bases, leaving 9 bases between the germline ends. Germline V CDR1 and CDR2: MNHEY, SMNVEV (reference sequence). CDR3 length: 14 residues. The CDR3 is CASSLLAQPYEQYF. The CDR3 region has the DNA TGTGCCAGCAGTTTATTAGCTCAACCCTACGAGCAGTACTTC.

There are a few counts of this clonotype. The chain uses TRBV20-1 and TRBJ2-3; D is uncertain. The CDR3 runs to 15 residues. Germline V gene lookup returns CDR1 DFQATT and CDR2 SNEGSKA (reference sequence). V dropped 1 base and J dropped 2 bases, with 13 bases sitting between them. CDR3 nucleotide sequence: TGCAGTGCTAGAGCCGGCGGAAATCCCACAGATACGCAGTATTTT. Protein product: CSARAGGNPTDTQYF.

This clonotype was observed many times. J is TRBJ1-1 and V is TRBV5-1; 8 nucleotides agree with TRBD1. Germline trimming cut 5 bases from V and 2 bases from J; bases unmatched to any gene: 11. This CDR3 has 16 residues. Per germline, CDR1 SGHRS and CDR2 YFSETQ. The CDR3 protein is CASRRQGSVPNTEAFF. The DNA of the CDR3 is TGCGCCAGCAGACGACAGGGGTCCGTTCCCAACACTGAAGCTTTCTTT.

The sample holds a few counts of this clonotype. This chain uses TRBV5-1 with TRBJ2-2, with a tentative D call TRBD1 (5 bases). The V gene's germline CDR1 is SGHRS and CDR2 YFSETQ. The CDR3 totals 16 residues. Trimming removed 0 bases at V and 4 bases at J, with 13 bases between. The CDR3 sequence: CASSLEGAPGTGELFF. The CDR3 DNA is TGCGCCAGCAGCTTGGAAGGGGCTCCGGGCACCGGGGAGCTGTTTTTT.

The table lists this clonotype with many counts. The chain employs TRBV5-4 and TRBJ2-6; maybe TRBD2 (5 bases). Looked up from germline, CDR1 is SGHNT and CDR2 is YYREEE (reference sequence). The CDR3 sequence is 16 residues long. Trimming left V 0 bases short and J 2 bases short, with 9 bases between. Here the CDR3 reads CASSLDAGAGANVLTF. The CDR3 DNA sequence: TGTGCCAGCAGCTTGGATGCGGGCGCTGGGGCCAACGTCCTGACTTTC.

The table lists this clonotype with many counts. The V and J genes are TRBV5-1 and TRBJ2-2; TRBD1 aligns across 7 bases. Unmatched junction bases numbered 7, after V lost 1 base and J lost 4 bases. The V gene's germline CDR1 is SGHRS and CDR2 YFSETQ. The CDR3 has 16 residues. CDR3 DNA: TGCGCCAGCAGCTTGAAACAGGGGAGTCTCACCGGGGAGCTGTTTTTT. It yields the protein CASSLKQGSLTGELFF.

The sample holds many counts of this clonotype. The chain uses TRBV6-1 and TRBJ2-1; D is possibly TRBD1 or TRBD2 (6 bases each). CDR1 and CDR2 (germline): MNHNS, SASEGT. V lost 2 bases and J lost 2, with 10 bases in between. The CDR3 extends over 15 amino acids. In DNA, the CDR3 is TGTGCCAGCAGTGAAAGGGGGGCCACCTACAATGAGCAGTTCTTC. Protein: CASSERGATYNEQFF.

As concerns this clonotype: A much larger clone lies a single base off, so this may be a read error. CDR3 sequence reads: CSGEVGLDEQYF. CDR3 in DNA: TGCAGCGGTGAGGTGGGGTTAGACGAGCAGTACTTC. The chain is built from TRBV29-1 and TRBJ2-5; D gene ambiguous. The DNA end lines up better with TRBJ2-7; the J call may be wrong. Germline CDR1 is SQVTM and CDR2 is ANQGSEA. This CDR3 is 12 amino acids long.

This clonotype was recorded many times. The chain uses TRBV7-2 and TRBJ2-7; 12 positions match TRBD2. This CDR3 has 18 amino acids. Germline V gene lookup returns CDR1 SGHTA and CDR2 FQGNSA. Germline trimming cut 4 bases from V and 3 bases from J; bases unmatched to any gene: 13. The DNA for the CDR3 is TGTGCCAGCAGCTCCCGGACTAGCGGGATATCAAGGGGCTACGAGCAGTACTTC. This encodes CASSSRTSGISRGYEQYF.

In regard to this clonotype: A clone one base away is much larger, so this may be a read error. The chain carries TRBV20-1 and TRBJ2-7; tentatively, D is TRBD2 (5 bases). CDR3 size: 14 residues. Trimming stripped 2 bases from V and 9 bases from J, with 20 bases between. CDR1 and CDR2 (germline): DFQATT, SNEGSKA (reference sequence). The CDR3 region is CSARLAPGSKGQYF. The CDR3, as DNA: TGCAGTGCTAGACTAGCCCCTGGATCAAAAGGGCAGTACTTC.

The genes are TRBV5-1 and TRBJ1-4; no clear D gene. Germline CDR1 is SGHRS and CDR2 is YFSETQ. This CDR3 is built from 14 residues. Trimming pared 0 bases from V and 5 bases from J, leaving 8 bases between. CDR3 in amino acids: CASSLEPSNEKLFF. The CDR3, as DNA: TGCGCCAGCAGCTTGGAACCGTCAAATGAAAAACTGTTTTTT.

There are many counts of this clonotype. The CDR3 here is CSARGTGEQFF. The CDR3 DNA is TGCAGTGCTAGAGGGACAGGAGAGCAGTTCTTC. The chain couples TRBV20-1 to TRBJ2-1; 7 nucleotides agree with TRBD1. V lost 1 base, J lost 10 bases, and 1 base stayed unmatched. Germline V gene lookup returns CDR1 DFQATT and CDR2 SNEGSKA (reference sequence). The length of the CDR3 is 11 residues.

CDR3 in amino acids: CACSTFSYGYTF. CDR3 DNA sequence: TGTGCCTGCTCGACCTTTTCTTATGGCTACACCTTC. This chain joins TRBV30 and TRBJ1-2, with D uncertain. Deletions cut 6 bases from V and 5 bases from J, with 13 bases between. Germline CDR1 reads GTSNPN; CDR2 reads SVGIG (reference sequence). CDR3 length: 12 amino acids.

In this sample, this clonotype turned up a few times. This may be a read error, as it is one base from a much larger clone. V is TRBV12-3 or TRBV12-4 and J is TRBJ1-5; D remains ambiguous. Trimming took off 2 bases at V and 1 base at J, with 9 bases between the two ends. The CDR3 has 15 amino acids. The CDR3 region is CASSLPRGSNQPQHF. The CDR3 nucleotides read TGTGCCAGCAGTTTACCTCGAGGGAGCAATCAGCCCCAGCATTTT.

The V call is TRBV7-2, the J call TRBJ2-7, with 10 bases fitting TRBD2. Germline V CDR1 and CDR2: SGHTA, FQGNSA. CDR3 length equals 17 residues. V lost 5 bases to trimming and J lost 3 bases; unmatched junction nucleotides: 13. CDR3 residues: CASSGAHFSGGLYEQYF. The CDR3 coding sequence is TGTGCCAGCAGCGGCGCCCATTTTAGCGGGGGGCTCTACGAGCAGTACTTC.

The chain is built from TRBV20-1 and TRBJ2-7; the match to TRBD1 covers 7 bases. The CDR3 extends over 12 amino acids. Germline V gene data show CDR1 as DFQATT and CDR2 as SNEGSKA (reference sequence). The V and J ends lost 6 bases and 4 bases, in that order; junction bases with no gene match: 6. The CDR3 DNA reads TGCAGTGCCCCGGGACAGAGATACGAGCAGTACTTC. It encodes CSAPGQRYEQYF.

About this clonotype: This likely comes from a read error, as the CDR3 has no conserved phenylalanine or tryptophan at its end. This chain joins TRBV3-1 and TRBJ2-7; 10 bases match TRBD1. The DNA end is more similar to TRBJ2-5, so the J call may be wrong. Germline-derived CDR1 and CDR2 are LGHDT and YNNKEL (reference sequence). The CDR3 has 14 amino acids. The chain's CDR3 is CASSGTGAKETQYC. The CDR3, as DNA: TGTGCCAGCAGCGGGACAGGGGCTAAAGAGACCCAGTACTGC.

This clonotype was seen many times. The chain is built from TRBV5-1 and TRBJ2-1; possibly TRBD1 for D (6 bases). The CDR3 consists of 14 residues. Germline CDR1 and CDR2: SGHRS and YFSETQ. The germline V and J ends were trimmed by 2 bases and 8 bases, with 14 bases remaining between them. DNA of the CDR3: TGCGCCAGCAGCTTAGATACAGGGTCAGATGAGCAGTTCTTC. This codes for CASSLDTGSDEQFF.

The chain has TRBV10-3 and TRBJ1-2, with TRBD1 as a possible D gene (6 bases). This CDR3 region has 15 residues. Trimming pared 4 bases from V and 8 bases from J, leaving 20 bases between. Germline CDR1 and CDR2: ENHRY and SYGVKD. The CDR3 loop is CAISGSKDSGYGYTF. The CDR3 nucleotides read TGTGCCATCAGTGGGTCGAAGGACAGTGGGTACGGCTACACCTTC.